By sample fraction, the clone carrying this T cell receptor beta chain is medium-sized (0.01 to 0.1%). The antigen is unknown. Time point in this sample: sample taken at primary tumor resection. TCRdb itself ran the 5' RACE reads through MiXCR, one entry per CDR3 protein. The sample holds 6,000 or so distinct CDR3 sequences, approximately 7.5% seen once. The CDR3 runs to 17 residues. V dropped 0 bases and J dropped 0 bases, with 13 bases sitting between them. From germline, CDR1 is SGDLS and CDR2 YYNGEE. The data were obtained in a study of spatial heterogeneity in lung cancer. Overall study findings and caveats: Tracking of tumor mutation counts was seen in expanded intratumoral alpha and beta TCR counts.

The sample consisted of lung tumor tissue, taken at surgery. This rearrangement joins TRBV9 to TRBJ1-3; no clear D. The receptor was derived from a female donor with early-stage non-small cell lung cancer. The CDR3 nucleotides read TGTGCCAGCAGCGTAGAGTCCCGACGACGCTCTGGAAACACCATATATTTT. As protein: CASSVESRRRSGNTIYF.